The 2 T cell receptor beta chains given below trace back to one sample, sequenced in a study of blood T cells in healthy people across ages. Sample-barcoded 5' priming and a J-beta primer mix drove a second PCR of roughly 7 to 11 cycles. Via MiXCR, TCRdb re-called the 5' RACE reads, giving one row per CDR3 protein. The sample shows some 1,500,000 distinct CDR3 sequences, 40% to 45% of them seen only once. The sample comprised blood. These receptors were obtained from a young woman in good health.

J is TRBJ2-3 and V is TRBV7-6; either TRBD1 or TRBD2 may fit D (5 bases each). V was clipped by 0 bases and J by 6 bases, with 28 bases between them. Germline loops: CDR1 SGHVS, CDR2 FNYEAQ. The CDR3 sequence is 20 residues long. CDR3 in DNA: TGTGCCAGCAGCTTAGCGCTTGGTAGCTTCGTACCCGGGGCGATGGATACGCAGTATTTT. Protein: CASSLALGSFVPGAMDTQYF.

This chain uses TRBV4-1 with TRBJ1-3, with D tentatively TRBD1 (6 bases). The CDR3 has 17 residues. The V gene lost 5 bases and the J gene lost 0 bases, with 17 bases spanning the gap. CDR1 and CDR2 from the germline V gene are MGHRA and YSYEKL. CDR3 coding DNA: TGCGCCAGCAGCTCTCCGACAGGAAAAAGCTCTGGAAACACCATATATTTT. Translation: CASSSPTGKSSGNTIYF.